This passage covers 3 T cell receptor beta chains from one sample sequenced in a study of T cell responses to AZD1222 COVID-19 vaccine. TCRdb's table, derived via immunoSEQ multiplex PCR, lists solely in-frame clones and lacks some. This table holds some 120,000 clones, over 75% found once. The specimen was peripheral blood, collected on day 0 of AZD1222 vaccination. The receptor set was obtained from an adult in good health.

This clone was found a few times. The rearrangement joins TRBV27 to TRBJ2-7, with TRBD2 as a possible D gene (5 bases). The CDR3 covers 16 residues. Deletions cut 5 bases from V and 0 bases from J, with 17 bases between. Germline V CDR1 and CDR2: MNHEY, SMNVEV (reference sequence). The DNA for the CDR3 is TGTGCCAGCAGTCCAAGCGCGGGTCGGGGCTCCTACGAGCAGTACTTC. Translated: CASSPSAGRGSYEQYF.

This clone was counted only a few times. The chain's CDR3 is CASSSRSELPSEQYF. Here the CDR3 DNA reads TGTGCCAGCAGTAGTAGGTCGGAACTCCCCTCCGAGCAGTACTTC. The genes are TRBV28 and TRBJ2-7; unclear D gene. Per germline, CDR1 MDHEN and CDR2 SYDVKM. V was shortened by 5 bases and J by 6 bases, with 20 bases between the two germline ends. The CDR3 has 15 amino acids.

This clone was found once. The genes are TRBV6-5 and TRBJ1-6, with a weak D call TRBD1 (6 bases). CDR3 length equals 13 residues. Germline V gene data show CDR1 as MNHEY and CDR2 as SVGAGI. Trimming left V 7 bases short and J 7 bases short, with 11 bases between. In DNA, the CDR3 is TGTGCCAGCAAGGGGGAGAGGAATTCACCCCTCCACTTT. Its protein product is CASKGERNSPLHF.